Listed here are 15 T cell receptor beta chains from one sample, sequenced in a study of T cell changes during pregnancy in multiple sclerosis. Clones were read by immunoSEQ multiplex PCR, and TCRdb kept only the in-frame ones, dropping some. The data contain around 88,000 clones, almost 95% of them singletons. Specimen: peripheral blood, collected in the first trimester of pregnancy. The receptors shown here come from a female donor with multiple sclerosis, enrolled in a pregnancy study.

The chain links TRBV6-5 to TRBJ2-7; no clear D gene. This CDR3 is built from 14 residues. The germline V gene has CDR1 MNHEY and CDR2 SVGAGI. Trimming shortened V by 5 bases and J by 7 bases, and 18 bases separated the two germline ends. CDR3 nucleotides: TGTGCCAGCAGTCGGGTCCCCGCAAATGGAGAGCAGTACTTC. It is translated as CASSRVPANGEQYF.

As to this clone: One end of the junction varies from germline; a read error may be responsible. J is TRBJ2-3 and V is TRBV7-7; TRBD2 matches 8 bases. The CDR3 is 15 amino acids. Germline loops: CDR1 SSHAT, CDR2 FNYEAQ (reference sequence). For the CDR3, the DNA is TGTGCTAGCAGCTTGGGGACTAGGGGCACAGATACGCAGTATTTT. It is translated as CASSLGTRGTDTQYF.

The chain's CDR3 is CATSTGTRNTEAFF. The CDR3 DNA reads as TGTGCCACCAGCACAGGGACACGGAACACTGAAGCTTTCTTT. V is TRBV15 and J is TRBJ1-1; tentatively, D is TRBD1 (6 bases). V lost 4 bases to trimming and J lost 1 base, with 10 bases between them. Germline values: CDR1 LNHNV, CDR2 YYDKDF (reference sequence). The CDR3 is 14 amino acids.

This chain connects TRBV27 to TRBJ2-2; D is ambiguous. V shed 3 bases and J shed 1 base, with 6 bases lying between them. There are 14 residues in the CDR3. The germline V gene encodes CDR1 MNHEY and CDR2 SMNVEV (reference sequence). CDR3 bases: TGTGCCAGCAGTTTTGGGCTGAACACCGGGGAGCTGTTTTTT. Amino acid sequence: CASSFGLNTGELFF.

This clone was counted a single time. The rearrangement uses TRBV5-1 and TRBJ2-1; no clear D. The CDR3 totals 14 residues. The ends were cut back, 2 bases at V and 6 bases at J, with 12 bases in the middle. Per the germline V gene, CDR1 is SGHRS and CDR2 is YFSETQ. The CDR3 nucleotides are TGCGCCAGCAGCTTACAAGGAGTAGGCAATGAGCAGTTCTTC. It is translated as CASSLQGVGNEQFF.

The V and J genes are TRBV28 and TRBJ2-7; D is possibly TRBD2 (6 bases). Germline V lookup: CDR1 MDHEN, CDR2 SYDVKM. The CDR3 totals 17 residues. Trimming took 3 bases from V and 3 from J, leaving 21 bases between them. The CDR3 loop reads CASSLRFTEGLFYEQYF. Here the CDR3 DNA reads TGTGCCAGCAGTTTGAGATTCACGGAGGGCCTATTCTACGAGCAGTACTTC.

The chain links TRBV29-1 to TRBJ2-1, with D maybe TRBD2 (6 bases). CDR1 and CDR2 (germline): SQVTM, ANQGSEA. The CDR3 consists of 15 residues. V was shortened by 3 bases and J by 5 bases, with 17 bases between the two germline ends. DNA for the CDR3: TGCAGCGTTGAGGGGCGGACTAACTCTAACAATGAGCAGTTCTTC. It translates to CSVEGRTNSNNEQFF.

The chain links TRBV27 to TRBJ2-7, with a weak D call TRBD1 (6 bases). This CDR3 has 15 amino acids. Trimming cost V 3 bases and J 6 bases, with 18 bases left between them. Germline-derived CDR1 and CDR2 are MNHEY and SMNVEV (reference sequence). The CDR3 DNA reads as TGTGCCAGCAGTTTCCTCGCCGGGACAAACGGCGAGCAGTACTTC. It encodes CASSFLAGTNGEQYF.

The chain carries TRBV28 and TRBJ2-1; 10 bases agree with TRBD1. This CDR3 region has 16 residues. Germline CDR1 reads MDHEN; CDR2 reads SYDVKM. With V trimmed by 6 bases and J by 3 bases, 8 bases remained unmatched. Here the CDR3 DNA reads TGTGCCAGCAGCCGAGGCGGGACAGGGGTCTACAATGAGCAGTTCTTC. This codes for CASSRGGTGVYNEQFF.

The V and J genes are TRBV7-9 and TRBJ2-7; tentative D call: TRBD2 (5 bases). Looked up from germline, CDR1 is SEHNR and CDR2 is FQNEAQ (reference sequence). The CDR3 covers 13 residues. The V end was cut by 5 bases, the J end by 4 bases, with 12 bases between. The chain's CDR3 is CASSRGTVYEQYF. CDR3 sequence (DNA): TGTGCCAGCAGCCGGGGAACCGTTTACGAGCAGTACTTC.

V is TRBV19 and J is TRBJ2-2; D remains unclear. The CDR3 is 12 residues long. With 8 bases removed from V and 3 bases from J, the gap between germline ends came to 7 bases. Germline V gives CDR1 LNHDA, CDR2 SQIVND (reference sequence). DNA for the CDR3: TGTGCCAGTGACACTTACACCGGGGAGCTGTTTTTT. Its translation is CASDTYTGELFF. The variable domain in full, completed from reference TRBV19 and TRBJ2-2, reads DGGITQSPKYLFRKEGQNVTLSCEQNLNHDAMYWYRQDPGQGLRLIYYSQIVNDFQKGDIAEGYSVSREKKESFPLTVTSAQKNPTAFYLCASDTYTGELFFGEGSRLTVL.

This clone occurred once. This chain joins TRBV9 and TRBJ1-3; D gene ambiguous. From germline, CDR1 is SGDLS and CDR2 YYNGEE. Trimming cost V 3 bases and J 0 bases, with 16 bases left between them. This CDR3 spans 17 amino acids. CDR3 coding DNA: TGTGCCAGCAGCGCTAATTATGACATCTACTCTGGAAACACCATATATTTT. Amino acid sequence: CASSANYDIYSGNTIYF. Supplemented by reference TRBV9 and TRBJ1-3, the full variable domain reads DSGVTQTPKHLITATGQRVTLRCSPRSGDLSVYWYQQSLDQGLQFLIQYYNGEERAKGNILERFSAQQFPDLHSELNLSSLELGDSALYFCASSANYDIYSGNTIYFGEGSWLTVV.

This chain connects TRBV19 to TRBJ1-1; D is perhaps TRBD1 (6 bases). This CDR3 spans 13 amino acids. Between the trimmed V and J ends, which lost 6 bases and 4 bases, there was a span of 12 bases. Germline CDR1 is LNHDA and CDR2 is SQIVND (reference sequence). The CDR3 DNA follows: TGTGCCAGTAGCCATAACAGGGTCACTGAAGCTTTCTTT. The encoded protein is CASSHNRVTEAFF.

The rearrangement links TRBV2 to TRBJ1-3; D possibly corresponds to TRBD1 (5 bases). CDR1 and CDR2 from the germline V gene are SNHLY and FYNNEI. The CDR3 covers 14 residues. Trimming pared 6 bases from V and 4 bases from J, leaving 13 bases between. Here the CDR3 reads CASSPRGRGNTIYF. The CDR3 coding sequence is TGTGCCAGCAGCCCAAGGGGTAGGGGAAACACCATATATTTT.

CDR3 bases: TGTGCCAGCAGCTTAGTGAGGGCGAGTCTCCCTTTATACTATGGCTACACCTTC. It specifies CASSLVRASLPLYYGYTF. The chain couples TRBV11-2 to TRBJ1-2; D unclear. Germline V gene data show CDR1 as SGHAT and CDR2 as FQNNGV. Trimming cost V 1 base and J 3 bases, with 21 bases left between them. The CDR3 is 18 amino acids.